A selection of T cell receptor beta chains follows, all from one sample in a study of CD8 T cells in ankylosing spondylitis. TCRdb fed the 5' RACE reads into MiXCR, producing one record per CDR3 protein. This table has around 440,000 distinct CDR3 sequences, under 20% appearing once. Input material: blood, either unsorted or a sorted T cell fraction (not recorded which). These receptors were obtained from a male donor with ankylosing spondylitis. The conserved cysteine and the conserved F or W are not part of the CDR3 here. The D gene is left open where the match is weak.

V	D	J	CDR3
TRBV7-9	TRBD2	TRBJ2-1	ASSTQAGVGGDEQF
TRBV20-1	-	TRBJ1-5	SAIWGNQPQH
TRBV7-2	-	TRBJ2-1	ASSLGFLDNEQF
TRBV5-8	-	TRBJ1-1	ASSLTGGPNTEAY
TRBV6-2/TRBV6-3	-	TRBJ1-5	ASSKQGGNQPQH
TRBV6-1	TRBD2	TRBJ2-1	ASRSLRTSGRGDNEQF
TRBV10-3	-	TRBJ2-1	AIKGSGGTEQF
TRBV19	-	TRBJ2-1	ASSINGRYNEQF
TRBV12-3/TRBV12-4	-	TRBJ1-6	ASSFGGRARSPLH
TRBV5-1	-	TRBJ2-4	ASSLQEGPQPNIQY
TRBV7-9	-	TRBJ1-4	ASITTGTEKLF
TRBV7-3	-	TRBJ2-1	ASSLYGLGNNEQF
TRBV12-3/TRBV12-4	-	TRBJ1-1	ASIAAGAATEAF
TRBV30	-	TRBJ1-5	AWSLGSGQGQPQH
TRBV24-1	-	TRBJ2-7	ATSDALAGIQDEQY
TRBV28	TRBD1	TRBJ1-5	ASRTRTGAEGNQPQH
TRBV27	-	TRBJ1-6	ASTRRGSSYNSPLH
TRBV6-1	TRBD1	TRBJ1-6	ASSRTGGTSPLH
TRBV6-2/TRBV6-3	-	TRBJ2-7	ASRSGTHYEQY
TRBV7-2	-	TRBJ2-7	ASSLSAQSSYEQY
TRBV4-1	TRBD1	TRBJ2-7	ASSLEPGQGAYEQY
TRBV7-2	-	TRBJ1-2	ASSLRDPNYGYT
TRBV9	-	TRBJ1-1	ASSARGLGTEAF
TRBV6-5	-	TRBJ1-5	ASGSNQPQH
TRBV2	-	TRBJ1-1	ASSVPLGNTQAF
TRBV28	-	TRBJ2-7	AWGVRLGEQY
TRBV10-1	-	TRBJ2-3	ASSESYGGGTDTQY
TRBV6-2/TRBV6-3	TRBD2	TRBJ2-1	ASSRTSGRFHNEQF
TRBV6-5	-	TRBJ1-2	ASSYSGRGPYGYT
TRBV3-1	-	TRBJ1-2	ASSQDLAAFYGYT
TRBV24-1	TRBD1	TRBJ1-3	ATSDSPGTDSGNTIY
TRBV4-3	-	TRBJ2-5	ASSQEGGVLGTQY
TRBV12-3/TRBV12-4	-	TRBJ1-1	ASSPRGVAEAF
TRBV25-1	-	TRBJ2-1	ASSELEVLRNEQF
TRBV3-1	-	TRBJ1-3	ASSQDRVNTIY
TRBV30	-	TRBJ1-5	AWDRAGQSNQPQH
TRBV2	-	TRBJ2-7	ASTRGPNPSYEQY
TRBV5-1	TRBD2	TRBJ2-1	ASSPGLAKGDEQF
TRBV7-2	-	TRBJ1-4	ASSPPAEKLF
TRBV4-3	TRBD1	TRBJ2-7	ASSQTWTGSSYEQY
TRBV7-3	-	TRBJ2-6	ASSLQGLSGANVLT
TRBV20-1	-	TRBJ1-6	SASVKGNSPLH
TRBV20-1	TRBD2	TRBJ2-1	SPGSGSYNEQF
TRBV18	-	TRBJ1-4	ASSPLVPATNEKLF
TRBV5-1	-	TRBJ2-1	ASSLVTGSSYNEQF
TRBV4-1	-	TRBJ1-2	ASSQPRREKRASYGYT
TRBV20-1	-	TRBJ2-1	SMTGVFNDEQF
TRBV28	-	TRBJ2-5	ASSLSGRETQY
TRBV20-1	TRBD2	TRBJ2-7	SGRTSGRGSYEQY
TRBV4-2	-	TRBJ2-5	ASSQEGRTEETQY
TRBV3-1	-	TRBJ1-4	ASSPSPQAKLF
TRBV9	TRBD1	TRBJ2-5	ASSGGGTGGLTLETQY
TRBV2	-	TRBJ1-5	ASSEAPTAGQPQH